A selection of T cell receptor beta chains follows, all from one sample in a study of blood T cell repertoires in COVID-19. The protocol was immunoSEQ multiplex PCR, while the TCRdb copy is restricted to in-frame clones and leaves out a portion. The data show under 200,000 clones, roughly 86% seen once. The sequencing input was peripheral blood. Every receptor here comes from a man between 18 and 35 years old with acute or convalescent COVID-19. The CDR3 runs from the conserved cysteine through the conserved F or W. A D gene is named only where the DNA matches it firmly. The size of a clone is reported for some rows only, either as once, few or many, or as a class for expanded clones.

>TRBV2|TRBJ1-2|-|-
CASSEAEVDGYTF
TGTGCCAGCAGTGAAGCGGAGGTTGATGGCTACACCTTC
>TRBV11-3|TRBJ2-1|-|TRBD1
CASSADREMSNEQFF
TGTGCCAGCAGCGCCGACAGGGAAATGTCCAATGAGCAGTTCTTC
>TRBV19|TRBJ1-1|-|-
CASSWGEMNTEAFF
TGTGCCAGTAGTTGGGGGGAGATGAACACTGAAGCTTTCTTT
>TRBV30|TRBJ2-2|-|TRBD1
CAWREGTGNTGELFF
TGTGCCTGGAGGGAAGGGACAGGGAACACCGGGGAGCTGTTTTTT
>TRBV12-3/TRBV12-4|TRBJ1-5|-|TRBD1
CASSRQGHQPQHF
TGTGCCAGCAGTCGACAGGGTCATCAGCCCCAGCATTTT
>TRBV6-5|TRBJ1-6|-|TRBD1
CASTLGTGRSPLHF
TGTGCCAGCACCCTCGGGACAGGTCGTTCACCCCTCCACTTT
>TRBV28|TRBJ1-6|-|-
CASRPLTDYNSPLHF
TGTGCCAGCAGACCCTTGACAGATTATAATTCACCCCTCCACTTT
>TRBV6-5|TRBJ2-2|-|TRBD1
CASRDSWGGELFF
TGTGCCAGTAGGGACAGCTGGGGCGGGGAGCTGTTTTTT
>TRBV5-1|TRBJ2-1|-|-
CASSLVVRGLSSYNEQFF
TGCGCCAGCAGCTTGGTGGTCAGGGGTCTTAGCTCCTACAATGAGCAGTTCTTC
>TRBV7-8|TRBJ2-7|-|-
CASSLGEGGTYEQYF
TGTGCCAGCAGCTTAGGGGAGGGGGGGACCTACGAGCAGTACTTC
>TRBV24-1|TRBJ2-2|-|-
CATSDFQGTGELFF
TGTGCCACCAGTGATTTCCAGGGTACCGGGGAGCTGTTTTTT
>TRBV29-1|TRBJ1-4|-|-
CSGRRGEKLFF
TGCAGCGGGAGGAGGGGTGAAAAACTGTTTTTT
>TRBV5-5|TRBJ2-7|-|-
CASSLARQTSYEQYF
TGTGCCAGCAGCTTGGCCAGACAGACCTCCTACGAGCAGTACTTC
>TRBV9|TRBJ2-2|-|TRBD2
CASSYSGGAAGELFF
TGTGCCAGCAGCTATAGCGGGGGGGCTGCCGGGGAGCTGTTTTTT
>TRBV5-4|TRBJ2-1|once|TRBD1
CASSSGTGAGSYNEQFF
TGTGCCAGCAGCAGCGGGACAGGGGCCGGCTCCTACAATGAGCAGTTCTTC
>TRBV2|TRBJ2-6|-|-
CASKESGANVLTF
TGTGCCAGCAAGGAGTCTGGGGCCAACGTCCTGACTTTC
>TRBV7-9|TRBJ2-5|-|TRBD1
CASSLNRGAGETQYF
TGTGCCAGCAGCTTAAACAGGGGGGCGGGCGAGACCCAGTACTTC
>TRBV28|TRBJ1-6|-|-
CASNRGTDSPLHF
TGTGCCAGCAACCGAGGAACCGATTCACCCCTCCACTTT
>TRBV3-1/TRBV3-2|TRBJ2-7|-|TRBD2
CASSQASSGGAYEQYF
TGTGCCAGCAGCCAAGCCAGTAGCGGGGGGGCCTACGAGCAGTACTTC
>TRBV7-2|TRBJ2-3|-|-
CASSLGRSGLPDTQYF
TGTGCCAGCAGCTTAGGCAGGTCAGGGCTTCCAGATACGCAGTATTTT
>TRBV18|TRBJ1-2|-|TRBD1
CASSRPDRDYGYTF
TGTGCCAGCTCACGACCCGACAGGGACTATGGCTACACCTTC
>TRBV30|TRBJ2-7|-|-
CAWSVSPLYEQYF
TGTGCCTGGAGTGTATCCCCACTCTACGAGCAGTACTTC
>TRBV3-1/TRBV3-2|TRBJ2-7|-|-
CASSQATGPYEQYF
TGTGCCAGCAGCCAAGCGACAGGCCCCTACGAGCAGTACTTC
>TRBV14|TRBJ2-3|-|TRBD2
CASRKRGNTDTQYF
TGTGCCAGCAGAAAGCGGGGGAACACAGATACGCAGTATTTT
>TRBV4-1|TRBJ1-3|-|TRBD1
CASSQAGGLPLVPGNTIYF
TGCGCCAGCAGCCAAGCAGGGGGTCTCCCCCTCGTTCCTGGAAACACCATATATTTT
>TRBV6-2/TRBV6-3|TRBJ1-4|-|-
CASSQYSGEKLFF
TGTGCCAGCAGTCAGTATAGCGGAGAAAAACTGTTTTTT
>TRBV5-1|TRBJ1-3|-|-
CASSLATWSDTIYF
TGCGCCAGCAGCTTGGCTACTTGGAGTGACACCATATATTTT
>TRBV15|TRBJ1-1|-|TRBD1
CATSRVRQGNTEAFF
TGTGCCACCAGCAGAGTGCGACAGGGGAACACTGAAGCTTTCTTT
>TRBV12-3/TRBV12-4|TRBJ2-5|-|-
CASSRQETQYF
TGTGCCAGCAGTCGCCAAGAGACCCAGTACTTC
>TRBV5-1|TRBJ1-2|-|-
CASSLRQGPIYGYTF
TGCGCCAGCAGCTTGCGGCAGGGCCCGATCTATGGCTACACCTTC
>TRBV5-1|TRBJ2-5|few|-
CASSPNPTGRQETQYF
TGCGCCAGCAGCCCAAACCCGACAGGGAGGCAAGAGACCCAGTACTTC
>TRBV5-4|TRBJ1-2|-|-
CASSLRQGDGYTF
TGTGCCAGCAGCCTCCGGCAGGGTGATGGCTACACCTTC
>TRBV30|TRBJ2-7|-|TRBD2
CAWRKPGLDHEQYF
TGTGCCTGGAGAAAACCGGGACTAGATCACGAGCAGTACTTC
>TRBV11-2|TRBJ2-1|once|TRBD2
CASSLRGGRNNEQFF
TGTGCCAGCAGCCTCCGGGGGGGCAGGAACAATGAGCAGTTCTTC
>TRBV30|TRBJ2-1|-|-
CACNPRRGPDNEQFF
TGTGCCTGTAACCCCCGGCGGGGGCCCGACAATGAGCAGTTCTTC
>TRBV18|TRBJ1-3|-|TRBD1
CASSPGQVSGNTIYF
TGTGCCAGCTCACCCGGACAGGTCTCTGGAAACACCATATATTTT
>TRBV12-3/TRBV12-4|TRBJ1-1|-|-
CASRQVMNTEAFF
TGTGCCAGCAGACAAGTCATGAACACTGAAGCTTTCTTT
>TRBV14|TRBJ2-7|-|-
CASSQDLLVREQYF
TGTGCCAGCAGCCAAGATCTCCTTGTTCGCGAGCAGTACTTC
>TRBV20-1|TRBJ2-1|-|TRBD2
CSASLAGIRNEQFF
TGCAGTGCTAGTCTAGCGGGGATCCGCAATGAGCAGTTCTTC
>TRBV30|TRBJ2-3|-|TRBD2
CAWSGRLAALTDTQYF
TGTGCCTGGAGCGGACGACTAGCGGCACTCACAGATACGCAGTATTTT
>TRBV28|TRBJ1-6|-|-
CASLAALAGLSSPLHF
TGTGCCAGCCTCGCAGCTTTGGCAGGGCTTAGTTCACCCCTCCACTTT
>TRBV7-9|TRBJ2-3|-|-
CASSRQRDTQYF
TGTGCCAGCAGCCGCCAACGGGATACGCAGTATTTT
>TRBV4-1|TRBJ2-2|-|TRBD2
CASSQAVAGGHTGELFF
TGCGCCAGCAGCCAAGCGGTAGCGGGGGGACACACCGGGGAGCTGTTTTTT
>TRBV29-1|TRBJ1-4|-|-
CSVSGRANEKLFF
TGCAGCGTTTCAGGGAGGGCTAATGAAAAACTGTTTTTT
>TRBV12-3/TRBV12-4|TRBJ2-1|-|-
CASSRNRVGQFF
TGTGCCAGCAGCCGTAACAGGGTGGGTCAGTTCTTC
>TRBV6-5|TRBJ1-6|-|-
CASTPQGLHSPLHF
TGTGCCAGCACCCCGCAGGGGTTACATTCACCCCTCCACTTT
>TRBV9|TRBJ1-1|-|TRBD1
CASSPQGVNTEAFF
TGTGCCAGCAGCCCTCAGGGGGTGAACACTGAAGCTTTCTTT
>TRBV6-6|TRBJ1-4|-|TRBD1
CATGQGAREKLFF
TGTGCCACCGGACAGGGGGCGCGAGAAAAACTGTTTTTT
>TRBV6-4|TRBJ2-3|-|TRBD2
CASSDLAGTDTQYF
TGTGCCAGCAGTGACCTAGCGGGGACAGATACGCAGTATTTT
>TRBV19|TRBJ2-7|-|-
CASSTSSNPYEQYF
TGTGCCAGTAGTACCTCTAGTAACCCCTACGAGCAGTACTTC
>TRBV6-1|TRBJ1-6|-|TRBD1
CASSETGARLNSPLHF
TGTGCCAGCAGTGAAACAGGGGCGAGACTGAATTCACCCCTCCACTTT
>TRBV11-2|TRBJ2-1|-|-
CASSPGSNEQFF
TGTGCCAGCAGCCCGGGGAGCAATGAGCAGTTCTTC
>TRBV2|TRBJ1-6|few|-
CASKTQGLNSPLHF
TGTGCCAGCAAAACCCAGGGGCTTAATTCACCCCTCCACTTT
>TRBV6-1|TRBJ1-3|-|-
CASSEMNRVPEETGNTIYF
TGTGCCAGCAGTGAAATGAACAGGGTTCCCGAGGAGACTGGAAACACCATATATTTT
>TRBV4-1|TRBJ2-7|-|-
CASSQAQDGVYEQYF
TGCGCCAGCAGCCAAGCACAGGATGGGGTCTACGAGCAGTACTTC